This entry describes one T cell receptor (beta chain). This clone was recorded only once. No antigen is known for it. No qualities accompany the bases; no much larger clone lies one base away. The data originate from a study of blood T cell repertoires in COVID-19 (dated by TCRdb to 2019 to 2021). Study-level background: Samples from collaborators originated in the United States, Italy and Spain and spanned both the acute and convalescent phases of COVID-19. Samples were obtained from the ongoing ImmuneRACE study (first 160 participants) and from some 1,300 subjects provided by 6 global collaborators. Where available, HLA class I and class II types were taken from metadata supplied by the sample provider and were not determined by assay-based typing. Subjects who had been exposed to COVID-19, were actively infected with it, or had recovered from it provided the deeply sampled blood TCRbeta repertoires that made up the dataset. A freely available public database, intended as a resource for researchers studying the immune response to SARS-CoV-2, is where the repertoires were released. The prospective study material was composed of cDNA or gDNA derived from T cells, B-cell-depleted T cells, or PBMCs. Sample metadata almost always included a de-identified subject ID, COVID-19 status, age in years and sex.

The immunoSEQ Assay, a bias-controlled multiplex PCR, was used to amplify TCRbeta CDR3 regions from genomic DNA. The authors processed their data as follows. The number of nucleated cells in each sample was estimated by amplification of reference gene primers within the assay. To quantify the absolute abundance of each unique TCRbeta CDR3 rearrangement, sequence reads were collapsed and filtered. For each sample, productive Simpson clonality was calculated as the square root of Simpson's diversity index across productive rearrangements. The source is immuneACCESS, and TCRdb retained only in-frame sequences with V and J called. Part of the clones is not carried over; for the studies checked, unresolved V genes explain less than half of this, and the remainder is unexplained. V, J and clone size derive from that table, while D and trimming were established from the DNA sequence. In all, the sample holds about 18,000 clones, and roughly 91% of those were seen once. 6% to 8.5% of the sample is taken by the ten largest.

Broad study findings and their caveats: The quantity of clinical and demographic metadata differed by source and by participant and was supplied without curation.

The germline V and J ends show losses of 0 bases and 5 bases respectively, and no gene match explains 13 bases of the junction. From a lookup of the germline V gene, CDR1 and CDR2 are MNHEY and SVGEGT. Reading from cysteine to phenylalanine, the CDR3 counts 17 amino acids. Of all the DNA, just the CDR3 is kept, 51 bases in frame from base 1. The collaborating institutions used their own protocols to collect whole blood in K2EDTA tubes. Collaborator samples were shipped for TCRbeta analysis as frozen whole blood, isolated PBMCs, or DNA extracted from either sample type. Sequenced sample: peripheral blood. This chain is built from TRBV6-2 or TRBV6-3 and TRBJ2-7, with 7 central nucleotides matching TRBD2. This TCR came from a human donor in a cohort sampled during active COVID-19. CDR3 protein: CASSYSIRTSRIDEQYF. The nucleotide sequence reads as follows: TGTGCCAGCAGTTACTCGATCCGGACTAGTAGGATCGACGAGCAGTACTTC.